These 9 T cell receptor beta chains were all obtained from the same sample, sequenced in a study of T cell responses to AZD1222 COVID-19 vaccine. Using immunoSEQ multiplex PCR, the repertoire was profiled, and TCRdb retains in-frame clones only, with some absent. The sample shows around 150,000 clones, 80% to 95% of them seen only once. This sample comprised peripheral blood, obtained 28 days after the second AZD1222 dose. These receptors were taken from an adult who received the AZD1222 COVID-19 vaccine.

This chain links TRBV6-2 or TRBV6-3 with TRBJ1-1, with D possibly matching TRBD1 (6 bases). Germline-derived CDR1 and CDR2 are MNHEY and SVGEGT. The CDR3 runs to 16 residues. Deletions cut 4 bases from V and 10 bases from J, with 25 bases between. Here the CDR3 reads CASSSLRTGRIRGAFF. For the CDR3, the DNA is TGTGCCAGCAGTTCACTCCGAACAGGGAGGATTCGGGGAGCTTTCTTT.

The chain recombines TRBV5-1 with TRBJ2-3; D is perhaps TRBD2 (6 bases). The germline V gene encodes CDR1 SGHRS and CDR2 YFSETQ. Trimming pared 0 bases from V and 6 bases from J, leaving 17 bases between. The CDR3 covers 16 residues. The CDR3 coding sequence is TGCGCCAGCAGCTTGGCTGGGGACTCCGCGGCCGATACGCAGTATTTT. Residues: CASSLAGDSAADTQYF.

J is TRBJ1-5 and V is TRBV7-2, with 7 bases fitting TRBD1. Germline-derived CDR1 and CDR2 are SGHTA and FQGNSA. The CDR3 length is 19 residues. After removal of 5 bases from V and 0 bases from J, the junction contained 16 bases not matched to a gene. CDR3 nucleotide sequence: TGTGCCAGCAGCCCCACTGGCCAGGGGGAGCTTTATAGCAATCAGCCCCAGCATTTT. This encodes CASSPTGQGELYSNQPQHF. The whole variable domain, filled in from reference TRBV7-2 and TRBJ1-5, reads GAGVSQSPSNKVTEKGKDVELRCDPISGHTALYWYRQSLGQGLEFLIYFQGNSAPDKSGLPSDRFSAERTGGSVSTLTIQRTQQEDSAVYLCASSPTGQGELYSNQPQHFGDGTRLSIL.

The rearrangement joins TRBV5-4 to TRBJ2-7, with TRBD2 matching 8 bases. Per germline, CDR1 SGHNT and CDR2 YYREEE (reference sequence). Losses at the gene ends were 4 bases for V and 4 bases for J; bases not matched to a gene: 7. CDR3 size: 14 residues. In DNA form, the CDR3 reads TGTGCCAGCAGCGCCGGGGGGGCTAATTACGAGCAGTACTTC. As protein: CASSAGGANYEQYF. Full variable domain (rest looked up from reference TRBV5-4 and TRBJ2-7): ETGVTQSPTHLIKTRGQQVTLRCSSQSGHNTVSWYQQALGQGPQFIFQYYREEENGRGNFPPRFSGLQFPNYSSELNVNALELDDSALYLCASSAGGANYEQYFGPGTRLTVT.

The V gene is TRBV28, the J gene TRBJ1-2; 11 nucleotides match TRBD1. The CDR3 loop spans 17 amino acids. V trimming: 6 bases; J trimming: 6 bases; junction bases outside the gene matches: 15. The germline V gene has CDR1 MDHEN and CDR2 SYDVKM. CDR3 DNA: TGTGCCAGCAGCCGACTCCGGGACAGGGGGTGGTCAGATGGCTACACCTTC. Amino acid sequence: CASSRLRDRGWSDGYTF.

The chain is built from TRBV7-8 and TRBJ2-3; D is ambiguous. This CDR3 contains 15 residues. The germline CDR1 and CDR2 sequences are SGHVS and FQNEAQ. Trimming took 6 bases from V and 6 from J, leaving 19 bases between them. CDR3 residues: CASSPLAPGFDTQYF. The DNA of the CDR3 is TGTGCCAGCAGTCCTCTCGCACCGGGCTTTGATACGCAGTATTTT. The whole variable domain, remainder taken from reference TRBV7-8 and TRBJ2-3, is GAGVSQSPRYKVAKRGQDVALRCDPISGHVSLFWYQQALGQGPEFLTYFQNEAQLDKSGLPSDRFFAERPEGSVSTLKIQRTQQEDSAVYLCASSPLAPGFDTQYFGPGTRLTVL.

Relative to its sample, this clone is medium-sized (0.01 to 0.1%). The chain joins TRBV11-2 to TRBJ2-2, with TRBD1 matching over 8 bases. Germline V gene data show CDR1 as SGHAT and CDR2 as FQNNGV. CDR3 length equals 14 residues. Losses at the gene ends were 5 bases for V and 5 bases for J; bases not matched to a gene: 4. DNA for the CDR3: TGTGCCAGCAGCGGGTACAGGGGGACCGGGGAGCTGTTTTTT. This sequence encodes CASSGYRGTGELFF.

This rearrangement joins TRBV4-2 to TRBJ1-2; D ambiguous. The CDR3 sequence is 11 residues long. V lost 1 base, J lost 7 bases, and 4 bases lay in between. CDR1 is LGHNA, CDR2 YNFKEQ, per germline. The CDR3 loop reads CASSQAAGYTF. CDR3 DNA: TGTGCCAGCAGCCAAGCCGCTGGCTACACCTTC.

J is TRBJ2-3 and V is TRBV4-1; 13 nucleotides agree with TRBD2. V was pared by 0 bases and J by 10 bases, with 19 bases of the junction left unmatched. Per germline, CDR1 MGHRA and CDR2 YSYEKL. The CDR3 runs to 20 residues. CDR3 protein: CASSQEPHLGLAGIASAQYF. As DNA, the CDR3 is TGCGCCAGCAGCCAAGAGCCTCACCTGGGACTAGCGGGAATAGCGTCGGCGCAGTATTTT.